Listed here is a single T cell receptor beta chain. The V end was cut by 4 bases, the J end by 3 bases, with 13 bases between. This CDR3 region has 15 residues. Germline CDR1 is SEHNR and CDR2 is FQNEAQ (reference sequence). The data derive from a study of blood T cell repertoires in COVID-19. Clones were sequenced by immunoSEQ multiplex PCR, and TCRdb holds only the in-frame ones, with some missing. This sample has about 78,000 clones, with about 92% found just once. This clonotype was sampled from a woman aged 45-59 years in a cohort sampled during active COVID-19. Sequences were obtained from peripheral blood. The rearrangement joins TRBV7-9 to TRBJ2-1, with D uncertain. DNA of the CDR3: TGTGCCAGCAGCTCCTCAATCGAGGACTACAATGAGCAGTTCTTC. Translation: CASSSSIEDYNEQFF.